A single sample is the source of the 6 T cell receptor beta chains below, sequenced in a study of T cells in narcolepsy. Profiled with immunoSEQ multiplex PCR; TCRdb holds only in-frame clones, not every one. The sample records about 30,000 clones, 65% to 90% being singletons. The material sequenced was CD45RA- memory CD4+ T cells from PBMCs. These receptors originate from a human donor with narcolepsy.

This clone was detected a few times. The V and J genes are TRBV7-8 and TRBJ2-5; D is ambiguous. With 10 bases removed from V and 4 bases from J, the gap between germline ends came to 19 bases. This CDR3 region has 14 residues. Germline V gene sequence: CDR1 SGHVS, CDR2 FQNEAQ. CDR3 sequence (DNA): TGTGCCATTCAAGCAAGTTCAGCTCGAGAGACCCAGTACTTC. It encodes CAIQASSARETQYF.

The chain recombines TRBV7-9 with TRBJ2-7, with 10 bases aligning to TRBD1. CDR1 and CDR2 (germline): SEHNR, FQNEAQ (reference sequence). The V gene end was trimmed by 6 bases and the J gene end by 1 base; junction bases not matched to a gene: 6. The CDR3 runs to 15 residues. The CDR3 loop is CASSYGTGDSYEQYF. The DNA for the CDR3 is TGTGCCAGCAGTTACGGGACAGGGGATTCCTACGAGCAGTACTTC.

The chain links TRBV6-6 to TRBJ1-2; D is ambiguous. V was trimmed by 2 bases and J by 0 bases, leaving 13 bases between them. The CDR3 is 16 residues long. Germline V gene data show CDR1 as MNHNY and CDR2 as SVGAGI (reference sequence). The CDR3 here is CASSYGDIFTNYGYTF. Written as DNA, the CDR3 is TGTGCCAGCAGTTACGGCGACATCTTTACTAACTATGGCTACACCTTC.

This clone came up a few times. The DNA for the CDR3 is TGTGCCAGCAGCGAAAGTCCGGGACAGGGGTATTACGAGCAGTACTTC. Its translation: CASSESPGQGYYEQYF. V is TRBV2 and J is TRBJ2-7; 10 positions agree with TRBD1. The V segment lost 6 bases and the J segment 4 bases; nucleotides outside the gene matches: 12. The CDR3 has 16 residues. Per germline, CDR1 SNHLY and CDR2 FYNNEI.

The V and J genes are TRBV6-1 and TRBJ2-7; D not certain. This CDR3 is 14 amino acids long. Trimming took 5 bases from V and 2 from J, leaving 13 bases between them. The germline V gene encodes CDR1 MNHNS and CDR2 SASEGT. CDR3 DNA sequence: TGTGCCAGCAGTCTCTCGGGCAATGCCTACGAGCAGTACTTC. This gives the protein CASSLSGNAYEQYF.

The chain uses TRBV30 and TRBJ1-5; the D gene is possibly TRBD1 (6 bases). The length of the CDR3 is 13 residues. CDR1 GTSNPN and CDR2 SVGIG come from the germline V gene (reference sequence). V was trimmed by 5 bases and J by 6 bases, leaving 14 bases between them. The CDR3 is CAWDVTGLQPQHF. The DNA of the CDR3 is TGTGCCTGGGACGTAACAGGGCTTCAGCCCCAGCATTTT.